These 8 T cell receptor beta chains were sequenced from one sample in a study of blood T cell repertoires in COVID-19. TCRdb's copy holds only in-frame clones and misses some; the assay was immunoSEQ multiplex PCR. The sample consists of tens of thousands of clones, approximately 86% of them appearing once. Material: peripheral blood. These receptors originate from a man between 40 and 49 years old with COVID-19, enrolled during active disease.

The rearrangement uses TRBV2 and TRBJ1-3; TRBD1 is a possible D gene (6 bases). The CDR3 is made up of 15 amino acids. The V gene's germline CDR1 is SNHLY and CDR2 FYNNEI. V was clipped by 4 bases and J by 2 bases, with 12 bases between them. The CDR3 is CASSVQGVPGNTIYF. The CDR3 nucleotides are TGTGCCAGCAGTGTACAGGGTGTACCTGGAAACACCATATATTTT.

This clone was counted a single time. J is TRBJ2-5 and V is TRBV5-1; 9 bases are shared with TRBD2. The V gene end was trimmed by 5 bases and the J gene end by 5 bases; junction bases not matched to a gene: 13. This CDR3 contains 16 residues. Germline-derived CDR1 and CDR2 are SGHRS and YFSETQ. CDR3 sequence reads: CASRRSGLASVETQYF. Here the CDR3 DNA reads TGCGCCAGCAGGCGATCGGGACTAGCCTCCGTGGAGACCCAGTACTTC.

The rearrangement joins TRBV5-1 to TRBJ1-5; possible D gene TRBD1, 6 bases. V lost 4 bases, J lost 3 bases, and 20 bases lay in between. The V gene's germline CDR1 is SGHRS and CDR2 YFSETQ. CDR3 length equals 17 residues. The CDR3 protein is CASSHLRPTGTNQPQHF. DNA of the CDR3: TGCGCCAGCAGCCACCTCAGGCCGACAGGAACCAATCAGCCCCAGCATTTT.

This clone was counted only a few times. The V gene is TRBV19, the J gene TRBJ2-7; TRBD1 matches at 10 bases. V shed 6 bases, J shed 2 bases, and the junction held 7 bases outside the gene matches. CDR3 length: 15 amino acids. Germline V gene data show CDR1 as LNHDA and CDR2 as SQIVND (reference sequence). The DNA of the CDR3 is TGTGCCAGTAGGCTCGGGACAGGGGAGACCTACGAGCAGTACTTC. Translated: CASRLGTGETYEQYF.

The chain joins TRBV5-4 to TRBJ2-2; 7 positions match TRBD2. CDR1 and CDR2 (germline): SGHNT, YYREEE (reference sequence). The V and J ends lost 6 bases and 2 bases, in that order; junction bases with no gene match: 13. This CDR3 contains 17 residues. The CDR3 loop is CASIPTSSGVNTGELFF. The CDR3 coding sequence is TGTGCCAGCATCCCCACCTCCAGCGGGGTCAACACCGGGGAGCTGTTTTTT. Looking up the rest from reference TRBV5-4 and TRBJ2-2 gives the full variable domain: ETGVTQSPTHLIKTRGQQVTLRCSSQSGHNTVSWYQQALGQGPQFIFQYYREEENGRGNFPPRFSGLQFPNYSSELNVNALELDDSALYLCASIPTSSGVNTGELFFGEGSRLTVL.

This clone was counted once. V gene TRBV7-9 combines with J gene TRBJ2-1; 7 bases match TRBD1. CDR3 length equals 14 residues. V shed 5 bases, J shed 6 bases, and the junction held 7 bases outside the gene matches. CDR1 is SEHNR and CDR2 is FQNEAQ in the germline V gene (reference sequence). CDR3 sequence reads: CASSRDSGINEQFF. CDR3 in DNA: TGTGCCAGCAGCCGGGACAGTGGAATCAATGAGCAGTTCTTC.

This chain links TRBV29-1 with TRBJ1-1, with TRBD1 matching 7 bases. V gave up 0 bases and J gave up 8 bases; unmatched junction bases: 9. Germline CDR1 SQVTM, CDR2 ANQGSEA. The CDR3 spans 14 residues. The CDR3 loop is CSVEDQEGAWEAFF. The CDR3 bases are TGCAGCGTTGAAGATCAGGAGGGGGCATGGGAAGCTTTCTTT. Filled out from reference TRBV29-1 and TRBJ1-1, the complete variable domain reads SAVISQKPSRDICQRGTSLTIQCQVDSQVTMMFWYRQQPGQSLTLIATANQGSEATYESGFVIDKFPISRPNLTFSTLTVSNMSPEDSSIYLCSVEDQEGAWEAFFGQGTRLTVV.

V gene TRBV7-2 combines with J gene TRBJ2-2, with D uncertain. CDR1 is SGHTA, CDR2 FQGNSA, per germline. Trimming left V 5 bases short and J 4 bases short, with 14 bases between. The CDR3 is 15 amino acids. The CDR3 region is CASSLTVRVTGELFF. The CDR3 nucleotides are TGTGCCAGCAGCCTGACTGTCCGAGTCACCGGGGAGCTGTTTTTT.